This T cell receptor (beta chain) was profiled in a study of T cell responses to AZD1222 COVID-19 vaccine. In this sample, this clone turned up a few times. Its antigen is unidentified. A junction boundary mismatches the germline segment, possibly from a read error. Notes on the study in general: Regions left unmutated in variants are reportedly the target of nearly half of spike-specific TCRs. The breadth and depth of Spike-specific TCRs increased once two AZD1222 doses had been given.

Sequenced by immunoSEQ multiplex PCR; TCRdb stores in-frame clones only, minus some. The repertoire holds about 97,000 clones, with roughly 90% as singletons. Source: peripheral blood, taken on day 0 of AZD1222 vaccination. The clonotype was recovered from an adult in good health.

This CDR3 is CASSLSVGSNPPPHF. In nucleotides, the CDR3 is TGTGCCAGCAGTTTATCGGTTGGATCCAACCCCCCCCCGCATTTT. This chain uses TRBV28 with TRBJ1-5; D is ambiguous. The CDR3 is 15 amino acids. Germline values: CDR1 MDHEN, CDR2 SYDVKM.